This paragraph covers one T cell receptor (beta chain) sequence. Its specificity is unknown. Donors counted as nominally healthy when sampled, yet unrecorded immune exposures were likely. The data were obtained in a study of cytomegalovirus exposure and HLA in healthy donors. Study-level points and caveats: In a later analysis, parvovirus B19, influenza, CMV and Epstein-Barr virus appeared linked to several top co-occurrence clusters. A later examination showed that TCR association rates differed by HLA locus, with DRB1 most and HLA-C fewest.

Trimming removed 5 bases from V and 3 bases from J, with 5 bases in between. The CDR3 is made up of 11 amino acids. Germline V gene data show CDR1 as DFQATT and CDR2 as SNEGSKA (reference sequence). The PCR was carried out with 60 Vbeta primers and 13 Jbeta primers. The data were produced by immunoSEQ multiplex PCR, yet TCRdb's version contains in-frame clones alone and is incomplete. The repertoire consists of 120,000 or so clones, with around 79% occurring once and the leading ten covering roughly 6%. The sequence came from a woman in her forties in good health and CMV-seronegative. Material for sequencing was PBMCs. This chain connects TRBV20-1 to TRBJ2-1; D is undetermined. CDR3 bases: TGCAGTGCTCTAGACTACAATGAGCAGTTCTTC. This translates into CSALDYNEQFF.